This T cell receptor (beta chain) emerged from a study of blood T cell repertoires in COVID-19. Background on the study: In each case, the material was cDNA or gDNA derived from T cells, B-cell-depleted T cells, or PBMCs.

The J segment lost 4 bases and the V segment lost 2 bases, leaving 9 bases of the junction unmatched. Per the germline V gene, CDR1 is LGHDT and CDR2 is YNNKEL (reference sequence). The CDR3 sequence is 17 residues long. This clone was seen just once. Source study methods: It was from reference gene primer amplification that nucleated cell counts were estimated. Sequencing used immunoSEQ multiplex PCR; TCRdb keeps in-frame clones, though not all of them. That table supplies the V and J calls and clone size; D and trimming were determined from the DNA. The sample carries under 45,000 clones, 70% to 90% recorded once.

Specimen: peripheral blood. This receptor was identified in a man aged 60 to 69 with acute or convalescent COVID-19. The chain links TRBV3-1 (or the pseudogene TRBV3-2) to TRBJ2-5; 11 positions agree with TRBD2. The CDR3 bases are TGTGCCAGCAGCCAATCTCCCCTTCTAGCGGGGGGAGAGACCCAGTACTTC. As protein: CASSQSPLLAGGETQYF.